This record concerns one T cell receptor beta chain sequence. The table lists this clonotype with many counts. Its specific antigen is unknown. One base away there is no much larger clone; base qualities are not given. The sample is drawn from a study of T cells in Graves' hyperthyroidism and ophthalmopathy (dated by TCRdb to about 2019). About the full investigation: Peripheral blood samples were taken at the time of initial diagnosis, prior to any treatment. To identify TCR V-J signatures that set the groups apart, the researchers used a discovery cohort of approximately 98 patients, made up of under 45 with Graves' ophthalmopathy and 55 to 65 with stable Graves' hyperthyroidism. Prospective prediction of ophthalmopathy was tested in an independent validation cohort of approximately 19 hyperthyroidism patients and 17 patients who later progressed to ophthalmopathy. For training and testing, the 95 to 100 patients in the discovery cohort were randomly divided in a 7:3 ratio. In six Graves' hyperthyroidism patients, the study also compared T-cell repertoires from thyroid tissue with T-cell repertoires from blood. Once sampling was done, hyperthyroidism patients were given methimazole at a starting dose of 30 mg daily, whereas ophthalmopathy patients were given high-dose intravenous methylprednisolone. According to the paper, TCR Vbeta CDR3 sequencing was carried out on over 130 peripheral blood samples, which came from 40 to 45 ophthalmopathy, under 80 hyperthyroidism and 17 progressor patients.

Here is what the overall study found, with its caveats: A model built on a 13 V-J signature distinguished ophthalmopathy from stable hyperthyroidism, reaching approximately 89% sensitivity and 81.08% specificity in cross-validation and 80%/75% in testing. In validation, the model predicted progression to ophthalmopathy a median of 6.5 months before onset, with roughly 70% sensitivity and 72.22% specificity. Most expanded thyroid clonotypes (frequency above 0.001) were also detected in blood, a finding suggesting that blood repertoires may reflect thyroid immune responses. No statistical method was used to set the sample size in advance, and investigators knew the group allocation.

Hyperthyroidism patients were newly diagnosed, with disease duration under 2 months, and aged 18 to 65 years. Any patient with an uncontrolled infection, another autoimmune disease, pregnancy or lactation was excluded. Diagnoses relied on clinical symptoms, serum thyroxine and TRAb, thyroid ultrasound and orbital computed tomography. For progressor patients, blood was drawn at the first diagnosis of hyperthyroidism, before any ophthalmopathy symptoms had appeared. Ficoll-Paque density gradient centrifugation was used to isolate PBMCs from 8.5 to 10 ml of fresh peripheral blood. Progressor patients were defined as those initially diagnosed with Graves' hyperthyroidism in whom ophthalmopathy developed during follow-up. Total RNA was extracted with Trizol reagent, and quality was checked on an Agilent 2100 Bioanalyzer. TCR beta CDR3 regions were amplified from RNA transcripts. For the first round of RT-PCR on the TCR CDR3, the HTBI primer set was used together with the Qiagen OneStep RT-PCR kit. Libraries were constructed in a second round of multiplex PCR, after which size selection and purification were performed. Libraries were sequenced paired-end with 100 bp reads on an Illumina HiSeq2000. In the original analysis: SOAPnuke was used to process the raw data, with reads discarded if the reads contained adapters or uncalled bases, had a mean Phred below 15, or lacked an exact constant-primer or identifier match. High-quality paired reads were merged using COPE v1.2.5, and each unique nucleotide sequence was defined as a clonotype. MiTCR v1.1 was used to align the clonotypes against IMGT TRBV, TRBD and TRBJ reference segments. Only V-J combinations with frequency above 0.0001, covering 99.2% of repertoires, were analysed. A TCS score was defined as the ratio of F50 (clonal expansion) to E x V (chaos), with BLOSUM62-based TCRdist applied between CDR3 peptides within each V-J. Welch's t-statistics and random forest reduced around 520 V-J features to around 14, which were used in a naive Bayes classifier (R e1071). The public reads were quality trimmed at Q25 with fastp and then assembled into clones with MiXCR by TCRdb, keeping productive beta chains. Rows merge per CDR3 protein into single entries with the most common DNA and genes. These V and J calls derive from TCRdb rather than the authors' analysis. The sample table shows over 700,000 distinct CDR3 sequences, and about 17% are seen once. The leading ten clones occupy around 15% of the sample.

V loses 4 bases at its end and J loses 3 bases; junction bases beyond the gene matches: 6. Looking up the germline V gene yields CDR1 SGDLS and CDR2 YYNGEE. Counted from cysteine to phenylalanine, this CDR3 has 14 amino acids. The retained sequence is limited to the CDR3, 42 bases, with the frame set at the first base. The sequencing input was blood. This TCR came from a woman aged 45-65 years with Graves' hyperthyroidism that later progressed to Graves' ophthalmopathy. Recombination linked TRBV9 to TRBJ2-7, with 8 bases aligning to TRBD1. The sequenced DNA: TGTGCCAGCAGCAACGGACAGGGTCACTACGAGCAGTACTTC. Translated, it gives CASSNGQGHYEQYF.